The T cell receptor beta chain described here comes from a study of cytomegalovirus exposure and HLA in healthy donors (dated by TCRdb to about 2017). Study-wide context: An earlier analysis of some 600 of the donors reported 276 Gb of sequence data and approximately 120 million unique TCR beta sequences obtained from some 200 million T cells. An early release that covered some 640 HLA-typed donors contained about 290 gigabases of sequencing data and tens of millions of unique TCR sequences. Among the roughly 400 genotyped donors, 81% belonged to the genetic ancestry cluster associated with self-reported Caucasian donors. The study was designed to test whether signatures of past pathogen exposure could be identified by cataloging public T cell receptors. The study used immunosequencing to profile the T cell repertoires of 600 to 850 subjects and linked those repertoires to cytomegalovirus serostatus. In addition to the first cohort of around 670 subjects, a separate validation cohort of around 110 different subjects was used. To predict cytomegalovirus infection status, the study combined high-throughput TCR immunosequencing, statistical association of individual TCRs with disease status, and machine learning. A later analysis re-examined previously published TCR beta repertoires from over 500 donors and added high-resolution HLA genotyping to investigate patterns of TCR occurrence. Rather than using new phenotypic data, the later analysis identified candidate immune exposures from TCR beta sequences and from how often those sequences occurred across donors. To decide whether each TCR beta V gene segment behaved as functional or pseudogenic, an earlier analysis of nearly 600 of the donors relied on high-throughput TCR beta sequencing. Alongside the repertoire data, information on donor age, sex, ethnicity and CMV serostatus was compiled. A later genetic analysis took genome-wide SNP genotypes for about 55% of the roughly 670 donors and used that subset as a discovery cohort. All discovery cohort repertoires had been generated on a single sequencing platform. HLA typing covered class I and class II loci at four-digit resolution. The number of typed donors differed by locus: about 629-630 for A, B, C, DRB1 and DQB1; approximately 520 for DQA1; 606 for DPA1; and 400 to 480 for DPB1. About five DR-DQ haplotypes were treated as single units for association and clustering because of strong linkage in the cohort. On average, roughly 240,000 unique TCR beta nucleotide sequences were sequenced per donor among 300 to 500 genotyped donors of the cohort, with roughly 18% of those sequences being non-productive. What the authors observed across the whole study: According to the authors, the approach could potentially be generalized to other disease states and immunological phenotypes. Assigning TCR associations to individual alleles was difficult when HLA alleles, especially DR and DQ, strongly co-occurred. Linkage disequilibrium might explain the correlated functional status among segregating V segments, but an unknown experimental factor could not be ruled out. Because the 87-base-pair reads could not distinguish some IMGT-functional V segments, including TRBV6-2 and TRBV6-3, those segments were excluded. Because some donors lacked HLA typing at each locus, the association tests relied only on the typed subset. A further reported finding was that TCR beta sequences accurately predicted the HLA-A and HLA-B alleles for most subjects in the first cohort. A later analysis associated 16,951 TCR beta sequences with specific HLA alleles at a false discovery rate of 0.05. The study listed approximately 150 TCR beta chains as associated with cytomegalovirus. According to a later analysis, parvovirus B19, influenza, CMV and Epstein-Barr virus appeared linked to several top co-occurrence clusters. In vitro tests confirmed that three of the cytomegalovirus-associated TCR beta chains recognize cytomegalovirus antigens. According to a later analysis, most CMV-associated TCR beta chains appeared to be HLA-restricted, and the HLA associations seemed to be driven largely by CMV exposure. Roughly uniform sequencing depth across donors was assumed in presence/absence analyses, although this assumption may not hold. The earlier analysis of about 600 of the donors excluded around 17 rarely observed V segments, including chromosome 9 orphons, because counts were too low. In a later genetic analysis, a missense DCLRE1C variant was associated with V-gene and J-gene trimming of TCR beta chains, and the association was replicated in an independent cohort. Most TCR sequences were seen in very few donors, while some public TCRs were found in many individuals. The classifier was reported to diagnose cytomegalovirus status with high specificity and sensitivity in both the original cohort and the validation cohort. In an earlier analysis of approximately 590 of the donors, most TCR beta V segments appeared in productive rearrangements about 87% or about 30% of the time, broadly matching IMGT annotations. The only immune exposure information available for the cohort was CMV serostatus. This cohort had only TCR beta chains sequenced, and the lack of alpha or paired-chain data limited which features could be detected. A group of highly shared sequence variants was considered likely to be a technical artifact of the sequencing pipeline. A later analysis found that HLA-associated TCR beta chains were more clonally expanded and had lower generation probabilities than equally common non-associated chains. In a later analysis, TCR association rates were found to vary across HLA loci, with the most associated TCRs seen for DRB1 alleles and the fewest for HLA-C alleles. In a later genetic analysis, fewer N-insertions in productive TCRs were reported among donors in an Asian-associated ancestry cluster than the roughly 640-donor mean.

Notes on this clone: The specificity of this receptor is unknown. Per-nucleotide qualities are absent, and no much larger clonotype sits a single base away.

From the cysteine up to the phenylalanine, the CDR3 has a length of 12 residues. The CDR3 DNA has 36 bases and is translated from base 1. Via the germline V gene, CDR1 is SNHLY and CDR2 FYNNEI. The trim is 3 bases for V and 10 bases for J, with a gap of 10 bases between the germline ends. Library construction relied on the immunoSEQ multiplex PCR assay. A mixture of 60 forward primers for TCR Vbeta segments and 13 reverse primers for TCR Jbeta segments was used in the multiplex PCR. A multiplex PCR assay on genomic DNA amplified the CDR3 region of rearranged TCR beta genes. Amplified TCR beta libraries were sequenced as 87-base-pair reads on the Illumina HiSeq System. The paper's data handling went like this. In a later analysis, approximately 74 million unique TCR beta chains were counted across the roughly 700 repertoires, and roughly 11 million of these chains were shared by at least two donors. Raw reads were error-corrected and collapsed into unique sequences by a nearest-neighbor algorithm in which closely related sequences were merged to remove PCR and sequencing errors. V, D and J gene segments were assigned by aligning CDR3 sequences to IMGT reference sequences. Each retained sequence needed at least a six-nucleotide match to both a V gene segment and a J gene segment. A rearrangement counted as productive if the CDR3 had no stop codons and remained in frame with V and J, and every other rearrangement counted as non-productive. Following IMGT convention, CDR3 was defined as the stretch from the second conserved V-encoded cysteine up to the conserved J-encoded phenylalanine. Sequences without an unambiguous match to a single V gene segment were excluded from the earlier analysis of several hundred of the donors. An earlier analysis of about 590 of the donors classified V segments as functional when productive rearrangements were above 56.7% and as segregating when the standard deviation between donors was above 5%. A statistical classification framework was built for diagnosing cytomegalovirus status from the catalog of TCR beta chain sequences. A later analysis assigned V and J genes by comparing TCR nucleotide sequences with IMGT/GENE-DB human TR gene sequences. In a later analysis, CDR3 sequences and most-parsimonious VDJ recombination scenarios were assigned using the TCRdist pipeline. In a later analysis, every TCR beta chain was defined by the combination of its CDR3 amino acid sequence and its V-gene family, and reads without a unique V-gene family were dropped. To address suspected cross-contamination and a sequencing artifact, a later analysis removed under 600 highly shared, low-generation-probability nucleotide sequences. In a later analysis, a clonal expansion index was calculated for each public chain from normalized within-repertoire ranks of inferred template counts. In a later analysis, generation probabilities were computed using a VDJ recombination model fitted to out-of-frame rearrangements, and the results were checked against IGoR. Hypergeometric tests were used in a later analysis to score TCR-TCR, TCR-HLA and TCR-CMV co-occurrence, with a repertoire-size bias correction applied to the TCR pairs. To estimate false discovery rates, a later analysis permuted the HLA or CMV assignments 20 times. In a later analysis, co-occurring TCRs were grouped with DBSCAN, and TCRdist sequence similarity was added when clustering was performed within HLA-allele-positive subsets. Repertoires with fewer than 30,000 or more than 120,000 public chains, plus five repertoires with anomalous nucleotide sharing, were excluded from co-occurrence clustering. In its TCRdb copy, this immuneACCESS table keeps in-frame sequences only and misses some clones. Where compared with another copy, unresolved V genes explain less than half of these, and the others have no known cause. Clonal size and the V and J genes are those of that table, whereas D and trimming came from the DNA. The sample records just over 150,000 clones, around 76% of which are singletons. The ten largest clones take up 7% to 7.5% of the sample.

The cohort comprised some 700 healthy bone marrow donors. At the time of sampling, every cohort member was nominally healthy, though immune exposures that went unrecorded were likely present. The donor was CMV seropositive and was included in the group of some 290 seropositive cohort members. A peripheral blood sample was collected from each donor, and TCR beta sequencing was performed on peripheral blood mononuclear cells. Genomic DNA was extracted from the blood cell samples with the Qiagen DNeasy Blood Extraction Kit. Recombination connected TRBV2 to TRBJ1-5, with the D gene uncertain. Sequenced input: PBMCs. This clonotype originated in a man in his forties in good health and CMV-seropositive. The sequence in DNA is TGTGCCAGCAGTGAGGAGGTGAATCCCCAGCATTTT. This gives the protein CASSEEVNPQHF.